This TCR beta chain was sequenced in a study of identical twins. Study conclusions and caveats: Fewer insertions were carried by abundant cord blood beta clonotypes, but none was seen in memory repertoires. Less excess twin sharing appeared in beta out-of-frame sequences. Invariant T cells like MAIT and iNKT could partly confound the zero-insertion analyses.

Worth noting for this clonotype: Antigen specificity is unknown.

One entry per CDR3 protein, called by TCRdb with MiXCR from the 5' RACE reads. The sample contains 250,000 or so distinct CDR3 sequences, more than 9.5% of which appear only once. The same data also went into a second study, on yellow fever vaccine responses in identical twins. As that report states: The authors reported partly convergent, partly personalized vaccine responses in identical twins.

The receptor was isolated from a woman aged 18 to 35 in good health. The sequenced material came from memory (CD45RO+) T cells sorted from blood.

CDR3 sequence reads: CASSQTPRYRGPYEQYF. The CDR3 bases are TGTGCCAGCAGCCAAACCCCCCGCTACAGGGGACCCTACGAGCAGTACTTC. The chain combines TRBV3-1 with TRBJ2-7, with TRBD1 matching 7 bases. The J segment lost 2 bases and the V segment lost 2 bases, leaving 12 bases of the junction unmatched. Germline values: CDR1 LGHDT, CDR2 YNNKEL (reference sequence). CDR3 length: 17 residues.